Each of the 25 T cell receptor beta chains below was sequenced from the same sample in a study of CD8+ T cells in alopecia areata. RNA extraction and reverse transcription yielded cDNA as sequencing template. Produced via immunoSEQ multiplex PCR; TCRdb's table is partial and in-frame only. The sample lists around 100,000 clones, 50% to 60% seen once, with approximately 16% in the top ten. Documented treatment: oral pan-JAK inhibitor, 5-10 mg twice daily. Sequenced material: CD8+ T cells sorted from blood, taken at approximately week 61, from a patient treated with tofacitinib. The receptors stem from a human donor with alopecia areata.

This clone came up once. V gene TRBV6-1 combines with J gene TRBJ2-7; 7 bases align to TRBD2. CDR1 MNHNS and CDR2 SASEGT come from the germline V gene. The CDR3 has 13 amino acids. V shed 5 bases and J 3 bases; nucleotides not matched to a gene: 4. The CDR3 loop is CASSLLADYEQYF. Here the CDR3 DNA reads TGTGCCAGCAGTTTGCTAGCGGACTACGAGCAGTACTTC.

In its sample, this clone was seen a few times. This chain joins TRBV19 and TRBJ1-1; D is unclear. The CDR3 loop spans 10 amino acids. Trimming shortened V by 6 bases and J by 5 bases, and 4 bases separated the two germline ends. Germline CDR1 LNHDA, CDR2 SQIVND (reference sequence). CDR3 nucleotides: TGTGCCAGTAGGGCGACTGAAGCTTTCTTT. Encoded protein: CASRATEAFF.

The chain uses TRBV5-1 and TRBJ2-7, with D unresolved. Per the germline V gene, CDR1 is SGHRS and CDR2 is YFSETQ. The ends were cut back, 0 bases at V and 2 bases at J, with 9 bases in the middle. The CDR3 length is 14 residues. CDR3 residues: CASSLEIGPYEQYF. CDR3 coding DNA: TGCGCCAGCAGCTTGGAGATCGGGCCCTACGAGCAGTACTTC.

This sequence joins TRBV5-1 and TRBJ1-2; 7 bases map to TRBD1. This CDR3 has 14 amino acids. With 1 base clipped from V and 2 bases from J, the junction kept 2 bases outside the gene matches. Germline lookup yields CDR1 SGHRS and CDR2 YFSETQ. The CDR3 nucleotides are TGCGCCAGCAGCTTGAGACAGGGAAACTATGGCTACACCTTC. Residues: CASSLRQGNYGYTF.

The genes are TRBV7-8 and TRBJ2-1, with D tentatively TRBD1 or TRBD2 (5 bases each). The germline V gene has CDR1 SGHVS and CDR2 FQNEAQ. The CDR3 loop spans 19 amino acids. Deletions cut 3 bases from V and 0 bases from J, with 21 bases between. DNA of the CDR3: TGTGCCAGCAGCTTCGCCTCAAGAGGGGCCCAATACTCCTACAATGAGCAGTTCTTC. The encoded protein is CASSFASRGAQYSYNEQFF.

The CDR3 nucleotides read TGTGCCAGCAGCCAAGACCCAGTCCAGTACTTC. Amino acids: CASSQDPVQYF. This sequence joins TRBV14 and TRBJ2-5; D gene uncertain. The length of the CDR3 is 11 residues. Trimming pared 0 bases from V and 10 bases from J, leaving 6 bases between. Germline-derived CDR1 and CDR2 are SGHDN and FVKESK.

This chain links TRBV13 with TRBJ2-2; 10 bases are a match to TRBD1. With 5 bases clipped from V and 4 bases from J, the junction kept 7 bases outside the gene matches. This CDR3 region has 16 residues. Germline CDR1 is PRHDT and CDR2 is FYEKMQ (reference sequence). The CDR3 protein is CASSARQGATTGELFF. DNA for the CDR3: TGTGCCAGCAGCGCCCGACAGGGGGCGACCACCGGGGAGCTGTTTTTT.

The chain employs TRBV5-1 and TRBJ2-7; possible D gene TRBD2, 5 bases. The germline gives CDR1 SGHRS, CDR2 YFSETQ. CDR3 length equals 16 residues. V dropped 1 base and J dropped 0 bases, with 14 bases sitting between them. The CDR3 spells CASSLSSGLPSYEQYF. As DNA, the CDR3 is TGCGCCAGCAGCTTGTCCTCCGGACTGCCCTCCTACGAGCAGTACTTC.

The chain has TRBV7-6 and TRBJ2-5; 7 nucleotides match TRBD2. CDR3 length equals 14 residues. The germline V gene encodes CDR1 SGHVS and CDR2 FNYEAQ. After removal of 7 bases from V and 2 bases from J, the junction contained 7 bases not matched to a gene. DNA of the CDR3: TGTGCCAGCACCTTGGGAGGGGAGCAAGAGACCCAGTACTTC. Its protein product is CASTLGGEQETQYF.

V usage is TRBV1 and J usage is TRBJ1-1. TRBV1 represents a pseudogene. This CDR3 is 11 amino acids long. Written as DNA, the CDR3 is TGCACCAGCAGCCAATTTGAAGAAGCTTTCTTT. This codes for CTSSQFEEAFF.

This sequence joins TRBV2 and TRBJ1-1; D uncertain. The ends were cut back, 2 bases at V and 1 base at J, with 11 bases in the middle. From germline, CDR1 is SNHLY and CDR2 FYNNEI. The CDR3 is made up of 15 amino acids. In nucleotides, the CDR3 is TGTGCCAGCAGTGAACGCCGGAGTCGGAACACTGAAGCTTTCTTT. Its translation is CASSERRSRNTEAFF. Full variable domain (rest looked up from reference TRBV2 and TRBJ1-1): EPEVTQTPSHQVTQMGQEVILRCVPISNHLYFYWYRQILGQKVEFLVSFYNNEISEKSEIFDDQFSVERPDGSNFTLKIRSTKLEDSAMYFCASSERRSRNTEAFFGQGTRLTVV.

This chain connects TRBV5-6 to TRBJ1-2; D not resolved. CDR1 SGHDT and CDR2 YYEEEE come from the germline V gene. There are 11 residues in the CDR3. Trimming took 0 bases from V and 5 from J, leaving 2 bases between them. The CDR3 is CASSLEYGYTF. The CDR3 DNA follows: TGTGCCAGCAGCTTGGAGTATGGCTACACCTTC.

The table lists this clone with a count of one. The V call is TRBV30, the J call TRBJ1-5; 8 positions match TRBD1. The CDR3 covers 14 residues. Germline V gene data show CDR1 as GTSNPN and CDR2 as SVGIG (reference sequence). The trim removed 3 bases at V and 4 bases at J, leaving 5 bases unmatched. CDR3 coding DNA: TGTGCCTGGAGCAAGGACAGGGAGAATCAGCCCCAGCATTTT. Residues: CAWSKDRENQPQHF.

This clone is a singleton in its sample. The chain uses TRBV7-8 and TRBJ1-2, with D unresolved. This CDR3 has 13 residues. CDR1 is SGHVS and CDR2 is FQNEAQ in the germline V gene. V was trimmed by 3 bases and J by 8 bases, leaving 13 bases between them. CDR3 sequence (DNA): TGTGCCAGCAGCTTTAGCCCGGGGAGGGGCTACACCTTC. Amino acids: CASSFSPGRGYTF.

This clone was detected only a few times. Here the CDR3 DNA reads TGCAGCGTTGAGGGACAGGGTATCTTCTATGGCTACACCTTC. The encoded protein is CSVEGQGIFYGYTF. The chain uses TRBV29-1 and TRBJ1-2, with 9 bases aligning to TRBD1. CDR1 is SQVTM, CDR2 ANQGSEA, per germline. The CDR3 is made up of 14 amino acids. V shed 3 bases and J 4 bases; nucleotides not matched to a gene: 6.

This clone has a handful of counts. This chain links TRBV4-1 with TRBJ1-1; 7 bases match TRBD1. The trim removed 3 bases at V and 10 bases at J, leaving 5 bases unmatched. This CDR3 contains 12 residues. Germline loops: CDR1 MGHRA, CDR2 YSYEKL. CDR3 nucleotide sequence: TGCGCCAGCAGCCATGGAGGGGGCGCAGCTTTCTTT. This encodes CASSHGGGAAFF.

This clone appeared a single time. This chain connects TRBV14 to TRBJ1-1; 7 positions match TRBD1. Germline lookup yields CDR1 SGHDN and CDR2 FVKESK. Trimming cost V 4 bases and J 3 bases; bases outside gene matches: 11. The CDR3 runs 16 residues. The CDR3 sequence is CASSPGQLKLDTEAFF. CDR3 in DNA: TGTGCCAGCAGCCCGGGACAGCTTAAGCTGGACACTGAAGCTTTCTTT.

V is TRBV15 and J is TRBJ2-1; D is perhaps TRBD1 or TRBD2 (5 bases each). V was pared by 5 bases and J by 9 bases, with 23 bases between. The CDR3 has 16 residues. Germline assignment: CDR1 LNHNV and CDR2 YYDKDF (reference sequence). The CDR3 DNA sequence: TGTGCCACCAGCCCGCGTTACGGGACGACCAGGATTGAGCAGTTCTTC. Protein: CATSPRYGTTRIEQFF.

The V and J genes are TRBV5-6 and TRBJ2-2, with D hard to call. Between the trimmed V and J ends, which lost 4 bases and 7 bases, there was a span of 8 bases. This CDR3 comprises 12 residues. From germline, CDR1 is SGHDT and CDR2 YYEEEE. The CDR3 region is CASSHPIGELFF. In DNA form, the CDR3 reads TGTGCCAGCAGCCACCCGATCGGGGAGCTGTTTTTT.

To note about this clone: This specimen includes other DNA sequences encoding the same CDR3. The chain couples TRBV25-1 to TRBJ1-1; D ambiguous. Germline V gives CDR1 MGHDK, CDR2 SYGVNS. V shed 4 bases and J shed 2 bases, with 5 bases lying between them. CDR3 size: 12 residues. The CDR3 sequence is CASSAGNTEAFF. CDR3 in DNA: TGTGCCAGCAGTGCGGGCAACACTGAAGCTTTCTTT.

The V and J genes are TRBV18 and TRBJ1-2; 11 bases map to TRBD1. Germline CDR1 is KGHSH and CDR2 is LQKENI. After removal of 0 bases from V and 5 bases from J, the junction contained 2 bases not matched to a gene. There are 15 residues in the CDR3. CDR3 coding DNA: TGTGCCAGCTCACCACCGGGGACAGGGGGTTATGGCTACACCTTC. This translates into CASSPPGTGGYGYTF.

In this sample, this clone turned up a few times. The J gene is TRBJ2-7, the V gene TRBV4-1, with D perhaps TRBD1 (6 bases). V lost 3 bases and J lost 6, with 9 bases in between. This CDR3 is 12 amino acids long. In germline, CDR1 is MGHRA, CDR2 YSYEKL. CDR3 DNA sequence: TGCGCCAGCAGCCATCTAGGGGGCGAGCAGTACTTC. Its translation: CASSHLGGEQYF.

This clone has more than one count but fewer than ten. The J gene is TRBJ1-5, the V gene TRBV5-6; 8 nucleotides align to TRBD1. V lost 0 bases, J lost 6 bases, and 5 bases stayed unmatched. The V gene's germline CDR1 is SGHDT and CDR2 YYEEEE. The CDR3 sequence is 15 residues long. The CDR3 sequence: CASSLERDRSQPQHF. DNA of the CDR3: TGTGCCAGCAGCTTGGAAAGGGACAGGAGTCAGCCCCAGCATTTT.

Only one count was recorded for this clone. This CDR3 reads CASSLAVDTDTQYF. CDR3 nucleotides: TGTGCCAGCAGCTTAGCGGTCGACACAGATACGCAGTATTTT. The chain has TRBV7-9 and TRBJ2-3, with D uncertain. The CDR3 is 14 amino acids. Germline lookup yields CDR1 SEHNR and CDR2 FQNEAQ (reference sequence). V was shortened by 0 bases and J by 2 bases, with 6 bases between the two germline ends.

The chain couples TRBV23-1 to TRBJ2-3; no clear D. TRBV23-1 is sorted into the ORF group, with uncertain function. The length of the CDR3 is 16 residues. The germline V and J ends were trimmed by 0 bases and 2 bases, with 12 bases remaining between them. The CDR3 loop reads CASSQSRNSPTDTQYF. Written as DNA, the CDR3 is TGCGCCAGCAGTCAATCAAGGAACAGCCCCACAGATACGCAGTATTTT.